The clone carrying this T cell receptor (beta chain) was detected many times. Its matching antigen is unknown. The TCRbeta library incorporated unique molecular identifiers. MiXCR was run by TCRdb on the PCR reads, yielding one entry per CDR3 protein. The data hold approximately 290,000 distinct CDR3 sequences, with around a tenth observed a single time. Germline CDR1 is LGHNA and CDR2 is YNFKEQ. CDR3 length: 17 residues. V dropped 0 bases and J dropped 2; count of bases not matched to a gene: 7. This entry is derived from a study of T-cell reconstitution after alpha-beta-depleted transplantation in children. Study-level findings and limits: At the one-year point after transplant, T-cell counts and TCRbeta diversity were found to come mostly from T cells that had been newly produced.

V is TRBV4-2 and J is TRBJ2-1; 7 bases are shared with TRBD2. This sample comprised peripheral blood, obtained 180 days after TCRalphabeta/CD19-depleted stem cell transplant. The receptor was isolated from a male patient under 10 years old who had a stem cell transplant for chronic granulomatous disease, so the T cells may come from the graft donor. The CDR3 reads CASSQDVTGGPYNEQFF. CDR3 DNA: TGTGCCAGCAGCCAAGATGTGACGGGAGGCCCCTACAATGAGCAGTTCTTC.